These T cell receptor beta chains were read from a single sample in a study of blood T cell repertoires in COVID-19. The data were produced by immunoSEQ multiplex PCR, yet TCRdb's version contains in-frame clones alone and is incomplete. The sample has about 360,000 clones; 75% to 90% are singletons. The sample was peripheral blood. The source is a woman aged 60-75 years with COVID-19, enrolled during active disease. CDR3s include the opening cysteine and the closing phenylalanine or tryptophan. Fields, in order: clone size, D gene, J gene, V gene, CDR3 DNA, CDR3 protein. The D gene is left open where the match is weak. A clone size is listed for some rows: how often the clone was seen (once, few, many), or a class if it is expanded.

size: few
D: TRBD1
J: TRBJ1-3
V: TRBV9
DNA: TGTGCCAGCAGCTTTACAGGGGGCGAGGGAAACACCATATATTTT
CDR3: CASSFTGGEGNTIYF

size: -
D: TRBD1
J: TRBJ1-1
V: TRBV5-5
DNA: TGTGCCAGCAGCTCGACCCGCCGGCAGGGGGCGAACACTGAAGCTTTCTTT
CDR3: CASSSTRRQGANTEAFF

size: -
D: TRBD2
J: TRBJ2-2
V: TRBV9
DNA: TGTGCCAGCAGTACTTTCGGAAGCGGGGGTACCGGGGAGCTGTTTTTT
CDR3: CASSTFGSGGTGELFF

size: once
D: -
J: TRBJ2-5
V: TRBV3-1/TRBV3-2
DNA: TGTGCCAGCAGCCAAGGAGCTCGAGAGACCCAGTACTTC
CDR3: CASSQGARETQYF

size: -
D: -
J: TRBJ1-6
V: TRBV24-1
DNA: TGTGCCACCAGTGATTTGGGTTCAGGTATGGCTTCCTATAATTCACCCCTCCACTTT
CDR3: CATSDLGSGMASYNSPLHF

size: -
D: TRBD2
J: TRBJ2-1
V: TRBV7-3
DNA: TGTGCCAGCAGCCCTGGCGGTTTGGTGGGACTAGGTGGTGAGCAGTTCTTC
CDR3: CASSPGGLVGLGGEQFF

size: -
D: TRBD1
J: TRBJ1-2
V: TRBV6-5
DNA: TGTGCCAGCAGCAAAGACGACAGGGACACACGAAGCTACACCTTC
CDR3: CASSKDDRDTRSYTF

size: -
D: -
J: TRBJ1-1
V: TRBV30
DNA: TGTGCCTGGAGTGTAAGGGGGATCTGGGACACTGAAGCTTTCTTT
CDR3: CAWSVRGIWDTEAFF

size: -
D: -
J: TRBJ1-6
V: TRBV7-8
DNA: TGTGCCAGCAGCGCGGAGGATTCACCCCTCCACTTT
CDR3: CASSAEDSPLHF

size: -
D: TRBD1
J: TRBJ1-2
V: TRBV27
DNA: TGTGCCAGCAGTTTAAGACAGGGAGTCTATGGCTACACCTTC
CDR3: CASSLRQGVYGYTF

size: -
D: -
J: TRBJ2-7
V: TRBV12-3/TRBV12-4
DNA: TGTGCCAGCAGTCCCCCTTCCCCCGAGCAGTACTTC
CDR3: CASSPPSPEQYF

size: -
D: TRBD1
J: TRBJ1-6
V: TRBV10-3
DNA: TGTGCCATCAGTGAGTCAATGGGGACAGGGGATTCACCCCTCCACTTT
CDR3: CAISESMGTGDSPLHF

size: -
D: -
J: TRBJ2-7
V: TRBV19
DNA: TGTGCCAGTAGTATAGTAGGAGGAGACTACGAGCAGTACTTC
CDR3: CASSIVGGDYEQYF

size: -
D: -
J: TRBJ1-1
V: TRBV5-1
DNA: TGCGCCAGCAGCTGGGGGGAGAGCGGCCGAGCTTTCTTT
CDR3: CASSWGESGRAFF

size: -
D: TRBD1
J: TRBJ2-2
V: TRBV18
DNA: TGTGCCAGCTCACCAGGGCAGGGGGCTCGCACCGGGGAGCTGTTTTTT
CDR3: CASSPGQGARTGELFF

size: once
D: TRBD1
J: TRBJ2-5
V: TRBV11-2
DNA: TGTGCCAGCAGCTTAGTCAGGGACAGGGTATTATTAAGAGAGACCCAGTACTTC
CDR3: CASSLVRDRVLLRETQYF

size: -
D: TRBD1
J: TRBJ1-2
V: TRBV4-1
DNA: TGCGCCAGCAGCCCCGGGACAGGGTTTGGCTACACCTTC
CDR3: CASSPGTGFGYTF

size: once
D: TRBD1
J: TRBJ1-2
V: TRBV11-3
DNA: TGTGCCAGCAGCTTGGACAGGTGGGCTAACTATGGCTACACCTTC
CDR3: CASSLDRWANYGYTF

size: -
D: -
J: TRBJ2-3
V: TRBV5-5
DNA: TGTGCCAGCAGCTTGGAGAGGGGGTTCGTGACAGATACGCAGTATTTT
CDR3: CASSLERGFVTDTQYF

size: -
D: -
J: TRBJ2-7
V: TRBV10-2
DNA: TGCGCCAGCAGTGACCTCTACGAGCAGTACTTC
CDR3: CASSDLYEQYF

size: -
D: -
J: TRBJ2-2
V: TRBV6-5
DNA: TGTGCCAGCAGTTACTCTCCAGACTTCAGCACCGGGGAGCTGTTTTTT
CDR3: CASSYSPDFSTGELFF

size: -
D: TRBD1
J: TRBJ2-7
V: TRBV9
DNA: TGTGCCAGCAGCGCCTCGACAGGGTGGGCCTACGAGCAGTACTTC
CDR3: CASSASTGWAYEQYF

size: -
D: TRBD2
J: TRBJ2-1
V: TRBV6-6
DNA: TGTGCCAGCAGTTACTTAGCGGGGGCCTACAATGAGCAGTTCTTC
CDR3: CASSYLAGAYNEQFF

size: once
D: -
J: TRBJ2-1
V: TRBV5-1
DNA: TGCGCCAGCAGCCCAGTACCGGGGTTGGGGAATGAGCAGTTCTTC
CDR3: CASSPVPGLGNEQFF

size: -
D: TRBD2
J: TRBJ2-3
V: TRBV5-6
DNA: TGTGCCAGCAGCACCAGACTAGCGGGGGGCCTCACAGATACGCAGTATTTT
CDR3: CASSTRLAGGLTDTQYF

size: few
D: -
J: TRBJ2-7
V: TRBV11-2
DNA: TGTGCCAGCAGCTTAGGACACGCGATTTCCTACGAGCAGTACTTC
CDR3: CASSLGHAISYEQYF

size: -
D: TRBD2
J: TRBJ2-3
V: TRBV7-7
DNA: TGTGCCAGCAGCTTATCCGGGGGGGACACAGATACGCAGTATTTT
CDR3: CASSLSGGDTDTQYF

size: -
D: TRBD2
J: TRBJ2-1
V: TRBV7-2
DNA: TGTGCCAGCAGCTTTCTTGGCTGGCGGGGGGGCCGTACGGAGCAGTTCTTC
CDR3: CASSFLGWRGGRTEQFF

size: -
D: TRBD1
J: TRBJ2-1
V: TRBV19
DNA: TGTGCCAGTAGTCCCGGGACAGGGGGCAAAGGTGAGCAGTTCTTC
CDR3: CASSPGTGGKGEQFF

size: -
D: -
J: TRBJ2-2
V: TRBV7-9
DNA: TGTGCCAGCAGCTTAGCCCTCGGGGAGCTGTTTTTT
CDR3: CASSLALGELFF

size: -
D: -
J: TRBJ1-4
V: TRBV11-3
DNA: TGTGCCAGCAGCTTGACAGCCGCTAATGAAAAACTGTTTTTT
CDR3: CASSLTAANEKLFF

size: -
D: TRBD2
J: TRBJ2-4
V: TRBV19
DNA: TGTGCCAGTAGTCTTGGGACTAGCCAATTAGCCAAAAACATTCAGTACTTC
CDR3: CASSLGTSQLAKNIQYF

size: -
D: -
J: TRBJ1-1
V: TRBV20-1
DNA: TGCAGTGCTAGAGATAGTAAGGGGGCTTTCTTT
CDR3: CSARDSKGAFF

size: once
D: -
J: TRBJ1-2
V: TRBV30
DNA: TGTGCCTGGAGTGTACTCCAGTCAGGTGGCTACACCTTC
CDR3: CAWSVLQSGGYTF

size: -
D: TRBD1
J: TRBJ2-5
V: TRBV27
DNA: TGTGCCAGCAGTCCCATCGAGGGGGCCCATGAGACCCAGTACTTC
CDR3: CASSPIEGAHETQYF

size: few
D: TRBD2
J: TRBJ2-1
V: TRBV9
DNA: TGTGCCAGCAGCGAAAGCGGGGGGGGCAATGAGCAGTTCTTC
CDR3: CASSESGGGNEQFF

size: -
D: -
J: TRBJ1-1
V: TRBV19
DNA: TGTGCCAGTAGTCCTACAGTCATGAACACTGAAGCTTTCTTT
CDR3: CASSPTVMNTEAFF

size: -
D: -
J: TRBJ2-7
V: TRBV20-1
DNA: TGCAGTGCTAGCCAGGTTTGGAAGCAGTACTTC
CDR3: CSASQVWKQYF

size: -
D: -
J: TRBJ1-4
V: TRBV20-1
DNA: TGCAGTGCTAGTATGGGCTGGAATGAAAAACTGTTTTTT
CDR3: CSASMGWNEKLFF

size: once
D: -
J: TRBJ1-2
V: TRBV19
DNA: TGTGCCAGTAGTAGGACAGCCTATGGCTACACCTTC
CDR3: CASSRTAYGYTF

size: -
D: -
J: TRBJ2-7
V: TRBV27
DNA: TGTGCCAGCAGTGGGGGGGACAGGATCTACGAGCAGTACTTC
CDR3: CASSGGDRIYEQYF

size: -
D: -
J: TRBJ2-5
V: TRBV20-1
DNA: TGCAGTGCTAGTCGGGGAGGCCTAGAGACCCAGTACTTC
CDR3: CSASRGGLETQYF

size: few
D: TRBD1
J: TRBJ1-2
V: TRBV7-9
DNA: TGTGCCAGCAGCTTACAGGGGGCTTATGGCTACACCTTC
CDR3: CASSLQGAYGYTF

size: once
D: TRBD1
J: TRBJ1-4
V: TRBV7-2
DNA: TGTGCCAGCAGCTCGGGACAGGCCCAAACTTTAGATAATGAAAAACTGTTTTTT
CDR3: CASSSGQAQTLDNEKLFF

size: -
D: -
J: TRBJ1-1
V: TRBV7-2
DNA: TGTGCCAGCAGCTCCAATTCCCAAACTGAAGCTTTCTTT
CDR3: CASSSNSQTEAFF

size: -
D: -
J: TRBJ1-1
V: TRBV7-9
DNA: TGTGCCAGCAGCTTAGGTTGGGCCCAAAAGAACACTGAAGCTTTCTTT
CDR3: CASSLGWAQKNTEAFF

size: -
D: -
J: TRBJ1-4
V: TRBV6-5
DNA: TGTGCCAGCTTGTACGGGACCGAGGGAGGAAAACTGTTTTTT
CDR3: CASLYGTEGGKLFF